This TCR beta chain was captured in a study of shared clonotypes between healthy human individuals. This CDR3 spans 16 amino acids. Germline V gene lookup returns CDR1 ENHRY and CDR2 SYGVKD. The V and J ends lost 10 bases and 6 bases respectively, with 26 bases between them. Assay: immunoSEQ multiplex PCR; the TCRdb copy retains only in-frame clones and omits some. The data hold roughly 530,000 clones, with 90% to 96% observed a single time. Sequencing was carried out using naive CD4+ T cells sorted from blood. The subset was: CD45RA+ positively selected. J is TRBJ2-3 and V is TRBV10-3; TRBD2 might be the D (6 bases). This sequence originates from a young woman in good health. The CDR3 protein is CATRTGLGFTGDTQYF. The CDR3, as DNA: TGTGCCACCCGGACGGGACTGGGTTTCACTGGGGATACGCAGTATTTT.